The sequence of this T cell receptor (beta chain) was determined in a study of cytomegalovirus exposure and HLA in healthy donors. Study context: Some 200 million T cells yielded 120 million or so unique TCR beta sequences, as an earlier analysis found.

Study results and caveats: For cytomegalovirus status, the classifier reportedly gave diagnoses with high specificity and sensitivity. Rare TCR sequences predominated, though certain public TCRs were found in many donors.

With respect to this clone: Its antigen is still unknown.

The PCR made use of 60 Vbeta and 13 Jbeta primers. Using immunoSEQ multiplex PCR, the repertoire was profiled, and TCRdb retains in-frame clones only, with some absent. There are around 90,000 clones in the sample; 85% occur only once, and around 7.4% lies in the top ten. Specimen: PBMCs. The receptor was derived from a man aged 35-49 years in good health and CMV-seropositive.

Written as DNA, the CDR3 is TGCGCCAGCAGCTTGGGGCCGGGACAGGACTACGAGCAGTACTTC. Its translation: CASSLGPGQDYEQYF. This chain links TRBV5-1 with TRBJ2-7; 8 nucleotides match TRBD1. The length of the CDR3 is 15 residues. Germline-derived CDR1 and CDR2 are SGHRS and YFSETQ. J lost 3 bases, V lost 0 bases, and 5 bases had no gene match.